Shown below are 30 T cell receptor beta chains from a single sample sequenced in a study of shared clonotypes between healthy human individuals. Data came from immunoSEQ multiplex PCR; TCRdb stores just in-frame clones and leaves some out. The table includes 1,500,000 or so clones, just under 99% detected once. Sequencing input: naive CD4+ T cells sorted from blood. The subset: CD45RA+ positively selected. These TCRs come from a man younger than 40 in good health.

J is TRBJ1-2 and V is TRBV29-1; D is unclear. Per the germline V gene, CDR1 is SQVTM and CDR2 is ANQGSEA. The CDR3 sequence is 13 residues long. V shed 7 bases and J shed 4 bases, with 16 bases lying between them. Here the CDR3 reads CSARQGGGYGYTF. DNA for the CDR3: TGCAGCGCTAGACAAGGAGGAGGCTATGGCTACACCTTC. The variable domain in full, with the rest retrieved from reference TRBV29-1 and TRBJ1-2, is SAVISQKPSRDICQRGTSLTIQCQVDSQVTMMFWYRQQPGQSLTLIATANQGSEATYESGFVIDKFPISRPNLTFSTLTVSNMSPEDSSIYLCSARQGGGYGYTFGSGTRLTVV.

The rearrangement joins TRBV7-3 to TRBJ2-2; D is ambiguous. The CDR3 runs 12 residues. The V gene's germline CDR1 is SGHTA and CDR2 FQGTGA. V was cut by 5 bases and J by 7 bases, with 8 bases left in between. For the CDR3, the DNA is TGTGCCAGCAGCCGGACGAACGGGGAGCTGTTTTTT. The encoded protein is CASSRTNGELFF.

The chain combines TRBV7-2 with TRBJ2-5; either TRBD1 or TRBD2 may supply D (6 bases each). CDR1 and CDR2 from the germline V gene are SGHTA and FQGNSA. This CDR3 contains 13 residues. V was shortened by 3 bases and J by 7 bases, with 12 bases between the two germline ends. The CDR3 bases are TGTGCCAGCAGCTTTGGGGGGCAGGGGACCCAGTACTTC. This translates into CASSFGGQGTQYF.

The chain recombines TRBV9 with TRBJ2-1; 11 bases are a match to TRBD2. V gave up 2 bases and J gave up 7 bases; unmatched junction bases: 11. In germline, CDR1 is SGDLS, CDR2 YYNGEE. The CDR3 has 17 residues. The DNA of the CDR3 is TGTGCCAGCAGCGTCGAGACCCTAGCGGGAGGTTTTAATGAGCAGTTCTTC. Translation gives CASSVETLAGGFNEQFF. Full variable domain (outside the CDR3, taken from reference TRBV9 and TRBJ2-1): DSGVTQTPKHLITATGQRVTLRCSPRSGDLSVYWYQQSLDQGLQFLIQYYNGEERAKGNILERFSAQQFPDLHSELNLSSLELGDSALYFCASSVETLAGGFNEQFFGPGTRLTVL.

CDR3 sequence reads: CASSLARGIGNEQFF. Written as DNA, the CDR3 is TGTGCCAGCAGCTTAGCGCGGGGGATCGGAAATGAGCAGTTCTTC. The J gene is TRBJ2-1, the V gene TRBV7-7; the match to TRBD2 covers 7 bases. V gave up 0 bases and J gave up 7 bases; unmatched junction bases: 6. The CDR3 extends over 15 amino acids. CDR1 SSHAT and CDR2 FNYEAQ come from the germline V gene (reference sequence). The variable domain in full, with the rest retrieved from reference TRBV7-7 and TRBJ2-1, is GAGVSQSPRYKVTKRGQDVTLRCDPISSHATLYWYQQALGQGPEFLTYFNYEAQPDKSGLPSDRFSAERPEGSISTLTIQRTEQRDSAMYRCASSLARGIGNEQFFGPGTRLTVL.

CDR3 sequence (DNA): TGTGCCAGCTCACGAACGGGACAGGGTTACTACGAGCAGTACTTC. As protein: CASSRTGQGYYEQYF. This chain links TRBV18 with TRBJ2-7, with 9 bases lining up with TRBD1. Germline V gives CDR1 KGHSH, CDR2 LQKENI. The CDR3 runs to 15 residues. V lost 4 bases, J lost 3 bases, and 7 bases stayed unmatched.

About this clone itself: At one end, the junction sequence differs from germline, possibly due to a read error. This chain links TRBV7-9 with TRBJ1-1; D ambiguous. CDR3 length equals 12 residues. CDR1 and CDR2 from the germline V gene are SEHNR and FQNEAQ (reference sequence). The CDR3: CASSLVGGWVNF. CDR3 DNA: TGTGCCAGCAGCTTAGTCGGAGGATGGGTGAACTTT. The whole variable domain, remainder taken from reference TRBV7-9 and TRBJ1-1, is DTGVSQNPRHKITKRGQNVTFRCDPISEHNRLYWYRQTLGQGPEFLTYFQNEAQLEKSRLLSDRFSAERPKGSFSTLEIQRTEQGDSAMYLCASSLVGGWVNFGQGTRLTVV.

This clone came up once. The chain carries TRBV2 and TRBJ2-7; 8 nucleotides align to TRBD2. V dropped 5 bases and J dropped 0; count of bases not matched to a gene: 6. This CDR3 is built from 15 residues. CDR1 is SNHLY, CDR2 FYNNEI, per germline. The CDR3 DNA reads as TGTGCCAGCAGTTCAGAGCGGGAGAGCTCCTACGAGCAGTACTTC. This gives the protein CASSSERESSYEQYF.

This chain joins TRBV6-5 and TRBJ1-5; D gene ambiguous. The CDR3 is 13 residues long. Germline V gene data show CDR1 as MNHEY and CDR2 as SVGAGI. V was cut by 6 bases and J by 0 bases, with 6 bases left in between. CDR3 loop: CASRLYSNQPQHF. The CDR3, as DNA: TGTGCCAGCAGACTCTATAGCAATCAGCCCCAGCATTTT.

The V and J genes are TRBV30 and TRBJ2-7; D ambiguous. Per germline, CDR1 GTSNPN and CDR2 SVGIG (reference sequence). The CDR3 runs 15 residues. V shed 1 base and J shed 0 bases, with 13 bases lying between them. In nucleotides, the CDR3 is TGTGCCTGGAGTGGCCCACCTGGCAACTCCTACGAGCAGTACTTC. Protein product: CAWSGPPGNSYEQYF.

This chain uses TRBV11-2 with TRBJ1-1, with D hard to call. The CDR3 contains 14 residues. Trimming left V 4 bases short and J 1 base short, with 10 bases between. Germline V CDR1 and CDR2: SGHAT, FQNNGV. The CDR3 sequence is CASSSRLRNTEAFF. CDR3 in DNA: TGTGCCAGCAGCTCAAGACTGAGGAACACTGAAGCTTTCTTT.

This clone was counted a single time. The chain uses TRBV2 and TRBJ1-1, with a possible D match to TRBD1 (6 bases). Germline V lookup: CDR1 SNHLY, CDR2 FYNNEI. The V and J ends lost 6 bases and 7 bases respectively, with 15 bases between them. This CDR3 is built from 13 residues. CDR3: CASRERQVLEAFF. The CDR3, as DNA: TGTGCCAGCAGGGAAAGACAGGTTCTTGAAGCTTTCTTT.

Here the CDR3 DNA reads TGTGCCAGCAGCGTGGGGGGGCGGCTGGACAATGAGCAGTTCTTC. It translates to CASSVGGRLDNEQFF. The chain has TRBV5-4 and TRBJ2-1; D possibly corresponds to TRBD2 (7 bases). Germline V CDR1 and CDR2: SGHNT, YYREEE (reference sequence). V was shortened by 4 bases and J by 5 bases, with 16 bases between the two germline ends. The CDR3 is 15 residues long.

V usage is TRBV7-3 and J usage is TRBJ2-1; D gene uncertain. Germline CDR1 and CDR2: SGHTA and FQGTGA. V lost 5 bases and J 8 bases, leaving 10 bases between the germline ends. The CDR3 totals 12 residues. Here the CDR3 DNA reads TGTGCCAGCAGCCACCTCAAAGATGAGCAGTTCTTC. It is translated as CASSHLKDEQFF. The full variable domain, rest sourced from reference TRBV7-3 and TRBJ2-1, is GAGVSQTPSNKVTEKGKYVELRCDPISGHTALYWYRQSLGQGPEFLIYFQGTGAADDSGLPNDRFFAVRPEGSVSTLKIQRTERGDSAVYLCASSHLKDEQFFGPGTRLTVL.

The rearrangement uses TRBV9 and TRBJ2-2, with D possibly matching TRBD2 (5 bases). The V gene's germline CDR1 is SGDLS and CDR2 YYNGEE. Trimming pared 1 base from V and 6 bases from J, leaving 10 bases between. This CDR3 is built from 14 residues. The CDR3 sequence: CASSVSTGAGELFF. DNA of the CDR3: TGTGCCAGCAGCGTATCCACCGGGGCCGGGGAGCTGTTTTTT.

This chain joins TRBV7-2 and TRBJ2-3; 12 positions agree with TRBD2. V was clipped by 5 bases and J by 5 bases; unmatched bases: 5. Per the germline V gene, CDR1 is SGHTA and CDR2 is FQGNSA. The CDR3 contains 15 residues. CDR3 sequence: CASSRLAGVGDTQYF. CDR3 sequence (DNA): TGTGCCAGCAGCAGACTAGCGGGAGTGGGAGATACGCAGTATTTT.

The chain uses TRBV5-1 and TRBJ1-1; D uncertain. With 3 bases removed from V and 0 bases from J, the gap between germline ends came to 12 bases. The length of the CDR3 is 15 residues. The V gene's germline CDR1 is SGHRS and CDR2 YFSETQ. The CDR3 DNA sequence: TGCGCCAGCAGCTCGCAAAGCGCCTTGAACACTGAAGCTTTCTTT. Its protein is CASSSQSALNTEAFF.

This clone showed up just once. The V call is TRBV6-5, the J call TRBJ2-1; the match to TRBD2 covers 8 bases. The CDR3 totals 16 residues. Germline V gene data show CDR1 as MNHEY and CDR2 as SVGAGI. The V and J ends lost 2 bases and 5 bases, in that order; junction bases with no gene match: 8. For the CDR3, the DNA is TGTGCCAGCAGTTACATAGGGACTAGTGCCAACAATGAGCAGTTCTTC. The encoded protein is CASSYIGTSANNEQFF.

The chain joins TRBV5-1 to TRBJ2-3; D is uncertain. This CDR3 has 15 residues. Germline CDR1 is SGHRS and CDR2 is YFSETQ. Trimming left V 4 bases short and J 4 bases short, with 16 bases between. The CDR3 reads CASSQDRTPSDTQYF. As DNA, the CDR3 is TGCGCCAGCAGCCAAGACCGTACCCCTTCAGATACGCAGTATTTT.

The CDR3 sequence: CASSSGDSTPLAKNIQYF. The CDR3 region has the DNA TGTGCCAGCAGCAGCGGGGACAGCACACCTTTAGCCAAAAACATTCAGTACTTC. This chain connects TRBV5-6 to TRBJ2-4; either TRBD1 or TRBD2 may supply D (7 bases each). Germline V gene lookup returns CDR1 SGHDT and CDR2 YYEEEE. Trimming took 4 bases from V and 0 from J, leaving 20 bases between them. The CDR3 consists of 18 residues.

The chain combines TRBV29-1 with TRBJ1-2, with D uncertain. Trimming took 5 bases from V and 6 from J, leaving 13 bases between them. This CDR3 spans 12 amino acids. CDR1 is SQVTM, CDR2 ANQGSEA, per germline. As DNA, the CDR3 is TGCAGCGTTATCCCACATGTGCATGGCTACACCTTC. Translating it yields CSVIPHVHGYTF.

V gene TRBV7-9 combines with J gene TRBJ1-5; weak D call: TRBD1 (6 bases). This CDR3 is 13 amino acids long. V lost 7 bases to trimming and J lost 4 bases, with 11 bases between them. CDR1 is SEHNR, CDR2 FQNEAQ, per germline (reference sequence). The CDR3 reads CASTDTGNQPQHF. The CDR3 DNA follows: TGTGCCAGCACCGATACAGGGAATCAGCCCCAGCATTTT.

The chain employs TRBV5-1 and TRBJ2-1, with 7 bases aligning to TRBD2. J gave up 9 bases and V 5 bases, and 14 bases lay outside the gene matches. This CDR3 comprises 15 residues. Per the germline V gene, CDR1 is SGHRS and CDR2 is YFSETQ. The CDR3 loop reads CASRRGGRERGEQFF. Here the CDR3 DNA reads TGCGCCAGCAGACGGGGCGGGCGGGAGAGAGGTGAGCAGTTCTTC.

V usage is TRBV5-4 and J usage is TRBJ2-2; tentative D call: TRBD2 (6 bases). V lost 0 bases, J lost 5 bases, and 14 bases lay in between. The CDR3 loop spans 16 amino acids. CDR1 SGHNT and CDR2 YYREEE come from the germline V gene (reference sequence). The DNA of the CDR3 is TGTGCCAGCAGCTTGGGCCCGGGACGGGAGACCGGGGAGCTGTTTTTT. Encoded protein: CASSLGPGRETGELFF.

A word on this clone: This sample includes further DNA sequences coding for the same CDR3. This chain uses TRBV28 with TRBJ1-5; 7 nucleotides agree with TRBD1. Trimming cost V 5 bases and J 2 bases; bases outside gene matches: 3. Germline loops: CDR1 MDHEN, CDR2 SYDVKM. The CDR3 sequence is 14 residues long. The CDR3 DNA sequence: TGTGCCAGCAGTCGACAGGGAGGCAATCAGCCCCAGCATTTT. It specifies CASSRQGGNQPQHF.

CDR3 residues: CTSSQGTSGGDYEQYF. CDR3 nucleotides: TGCACCAGCAGCCAGGGCACTAGCGGGGGGGACTACGAGCAGTACTTC. This chain connects TRBV1 to TRBJ2-7; no check of the table's D call, TRBD2, against the DNA was made. TRBV1 is a listed pseudogene. CDR3 length: 16 amino acids.

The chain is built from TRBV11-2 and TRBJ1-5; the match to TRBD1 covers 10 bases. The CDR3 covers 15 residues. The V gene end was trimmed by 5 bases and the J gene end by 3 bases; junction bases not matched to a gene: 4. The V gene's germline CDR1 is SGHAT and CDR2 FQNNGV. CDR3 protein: CASSLGQGLNQPQHF. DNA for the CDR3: TGTGCCAGCAGCCTGGGACAGGGGCTCAATCAGCCCCAGCATTTT.

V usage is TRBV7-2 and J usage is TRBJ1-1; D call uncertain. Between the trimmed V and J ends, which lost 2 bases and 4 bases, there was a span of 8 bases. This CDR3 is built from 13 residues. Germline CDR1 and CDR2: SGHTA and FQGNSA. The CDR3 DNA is TGTGCCAGCAGCTTACTGACGAGCACTGAAGCTTTCTTT. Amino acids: CASSLLTSTEAFF.

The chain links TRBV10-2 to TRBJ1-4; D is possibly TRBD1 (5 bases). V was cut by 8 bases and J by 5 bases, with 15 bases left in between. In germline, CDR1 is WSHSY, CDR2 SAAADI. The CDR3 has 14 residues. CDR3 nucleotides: TGCGCCAGCCGAGACACAGGATTAAATGAAAAACTGTTTTTT. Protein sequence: CASRDTGLNEKLFF.

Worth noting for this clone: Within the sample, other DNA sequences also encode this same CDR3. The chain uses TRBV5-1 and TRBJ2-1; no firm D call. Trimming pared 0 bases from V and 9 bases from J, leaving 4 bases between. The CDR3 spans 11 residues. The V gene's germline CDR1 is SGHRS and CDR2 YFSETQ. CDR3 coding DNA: TGCGCCAGCAGCTTGGAAGGTGAGCAGTTCTTC. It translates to CASSLEGEQFF.